The sequence of this T cell receptor (beta chain) was determined in a study of shared clonotypes between healthy human individuals. Clones were sequenced by immunoSEQ multiplex PCR, and TCRdb holds only the in-frame ones, with some missing. The table has over 400,000 clones, about 96% seen once. Study outcomes and limitations: Rarefaction curves obtained for sorted subsets showed sequencing incomplete despite large depth. The expectation was that sequencing depth would affect clonotype sharing among donors. Naive subsets, compared against memory subsets, generally had larger estimated richness values.

Germline CDR1 is MDHEN and CDR2 is SYDVKM. Trimming removed 7 bases from V and 5 bases from J, with 10 bases in between. This CDR3 comprises 12 residues. Healthy HIV-negative adults without recent acute infections or vaccinations served as donors. Comment on this clone: The antigen remains unidentified.

The sample consisted of naive CD4+ T cells sorted from blood. Noted subset: CD45RA+ positively selected. The TCR originated in a woman in her twenties or thirties in good health. The V call is TRBV28, the J call TRBJ2-3; TRBD1 is a possible D gene (6 bases). Here the CDR3 reads CASTPGEDTQYF. Here the CDR3 DNA reads TGTGCCAGCACCCCAGGGGAAGATACGCAGTATTTT.